Detailed here is one TCR beta chain. What this receptor recognizes is not known. No per-base quality is available; no much larger clone lies one base away. The cohort consisted of approximately 670 healthy bone marrow donors. All cohort members were sampled while nominally healthy, although unrecorded immune exposures were likely present. The donor was CMV seropositive and belonged to the group of a few hundred seropositive cohort members. A peripheral blood sample was provided by each donor, and peripheral blood mononuclear cells were used for TCR beta sequencing. Genomic DNA was extracted from the blood cell samples with the Qiagen DNeasy Blood Extraction Kit. Library preparation employed the immunoSEQ multiplex PCR assay. A mixture of 60 forward primers for TCR Vbeta segments and 13 reverse primers for TCR Jbeta segments was used in the multiplex PCR. The CDR3 region of rearranged TCR beta genes was amplified from genomic DNA by a multiplex PCR assay. The Illumina HiSeq System was used to sequence the amplified TCR beta libraries as 87-base-pair reads. On the authors' methods: In a later analysis, 80 million or so unique TCR beta chains were counted across the roughly 610 repertoires, and around 11 million of these chains were shared by at least two donors. A nearest-neighbor algorithm error-corrected the raw reads and collapsed the reads into unique sequences, merging closely related sequences to remove PCR and sequencing errors. To assign V, D and J gene segments, CDR3 sequences were aligned to IMGT reference sequences. Each retained sequence needed at least a six-nucleotide match to both a V gene segment and a J gene segment. A rearrangement was called productive if the CDR3 had no stop codons and remained in frame with V and J, and every other rearrangement was called non-productive. CDR3 was defined by IMGT convention, running from the second conserved V-encoded cysteine to the conserved J-encoded phenylalanine. The earlier analysis of about 590 of the donors excluded sequences that lacked an unambiguous match to a single V gene segment. In an earlier analysis of almost 600 of the donors, a V segment was called functional when productive rearrangements were above 56.7%, and segregating when the standard deviation between donors exceeded 5%. To diagnose cytomegalovirus status from the catalog of TCR beta chain sequences, a statistical classification framework was built. In a later analysis, TCR nucleotide sequences were compared against IMGT/GENE-DB human TR gene sequences so that V and J genes could be assigned. A later analysis assigned CDR3 sequences and most-parsimonious VDJ recombination scenarios with the TCRdist pipeline. A later analysis defined each TCR beta chain by its CDR3 amino acid sequence plus V-gene family, and excluded reads lacking a unique V-gene family. To address suspected cross-contamination and a sequencing artifact, a later analysis removed under 600 highly shared, low-generation-probability nucleotide sequences. A later analysis calculated a clonal expansion index for each public chain from normalized within-repertoire ranks of inferred template counts. Generation probabilities in a later analysis came from a VDJ recombination model fitted to out-of-frame rearrangements, and those results were checked against IGoR. In a later analysis, hypergeometric tests were used to score TCR-TCR, TCR-HLA and TCR-CMV co-occurrence, with a repertoire-size bias correction applied to TCR pairs. False discovery rates were estimated in a later analysis by permuting HLA or CMV assignments 20 times. A later analysis grouped co-occurring TCRs with DBSCAN, adding TCRdist sequence similarity when clustering within HLA-allele-positive subsets. Repertoires with fewer than 30,000 or more than 120,000 public chains were left out of co-occurrence clustering, as were a handful of repertoires with anomalous nucleotide sharing. TCRdb re-hosts the immuneACCESS table, in-frame sequences only. Its copies lack some clones; in the studies checked, an unresolved V gene accounts for under half of them, and the cause for the rest is not known. That table is the source of V, J and clone size, and D and trimming were worked out from the DNA. For this sample there are about 140,000 clones; 80% appear just once. Nearly 7% of the sample belongs to the ten largest clones.

This record belongs to a study of cytomegalovirus exposure and HLA in healthy donors (dated by TCRdb to 2015 to 2018). Concerning the study at large: According to an earlier analysis of 587 of the donors, about 179 million T cells yielded 95 million to 140 million unique TCR beta sequences and around 280 Gb of sequence data. An early release covering approximately 600 HLA-typed donors comprised roughly 300 gigabases of sequencing data and 85 million to 100 million unique TCR sequences. HLA typing covered class I and class II loci at four-digit resolution. The later analysis used no new phenotypic data to find candidate immune exposures, relying instead on TCR beta sequences and their occurrence across donors. The T cell repertoires of 666 subjects were profiled by immunosequencing and related to cytomegalovirus serostatus. The number of donors typed differed by locus, with about 629-630 for A, B, C, DRB1 and DQB1, 522 for DQA1, 600 to 610 for DPA1, and over 400 for DPB1. High-throughput TCR immunosequencing, statistical association of individual TCRs with disease status, and machine learning were combined to predict cytomegalovirus infection status. In a later analysis, previously published TCR beta repertoires from 600 to 850 donors were re-analyzed and high-resolution HLA genotyping was added so that TCR occurrence patterns could be studied. Four to six DR-DQ haplotypes were handled as single units for association and clustering because linkage in the cohort was strong. Donor age, sex, ethnicity and CMV serostatus were compiled together with the repertoire data. A separate validation cohort of roughly 130 different subjects was used in addition to the approximately 700-subject first cohort. A later genetic analysis used genome-wide SNP genotypes for about 55% of the 666 donors, treating that subset as a discovery cohort. Among several hundred genotyped donors of the cohort, an average of roughly 230,000 unique TCR beta nucleotide sequences was sequenced per donor, of which about 18% were non-productive. Of the roughly 420 genotyped donors, roughly 76% were placed in the genetic ancestry cluster associated with self-reported Caucasian donors. The study was designed to test whether signatures of past pathogen exposure could be identified by cataloging public T cell receptors. Every repertoire in the discovery cohort had been generated on one and the same sequencing platform. An earlier analysis of around 640 of the donors used high-throughput TCR beta sequencing to judge whether each TCR beta V gene segment behaved as functional or pseudogenic.

The research as a whole found: According to a later analysis, TCR association rates differed among HLA loci, with DRB1 alleles showing the most associated TCRs and HLA-C alleles showing the fewest. Only TCR beta chains were sequenced in this cohort, and the absence of alpha or paired-chain data limited detectable features. Correlated functional status among segregating V segments might reflect linkage disequilibrium, but an unknown experimental factor could not be ruled out. Compared with the 666-donor mean, donors in an Asian-associated ancestry cluster had fewer N-insertions in productive TCRs, according to a later genetic analysis. Strong co-occurrence of HLA alleles, especially DR and DQ, made assigning TCR associations to individual alleles difficult. In both the original and validation cohorts, the classifier was reported to diagnose cytomegalovirus status with high specificity and sensitivity. It was suggested by the authors that the approach could potentially be generalized to other disease states and immunological phenotypes. Because HLA typing was missing for some donors at each locus, association tests included only the typed subset. In a later genetic analysis, a missense DCLRE1C variant was associated with V-gene and J-gene trimming of TCR beta chains, and the association was replicated in an independent cohort. Roughly 15 rarely observed V segments, including chromosome 9 orphons, were excluded from the earlier analysis of just under 600 of the donors because counts were too low. Immune exposure information for the cohort was limited to CMV serostatus. In the study, 164 TCR beta chains were listed as associated with cytomegalovirus. A later analysis found that HLA-associated TCR beta chains were more clonally expanded and had lower generation probabilities than equally common non-associated chains. While some public TCRs were present in many individuals, most TCR sequences turned up only very rarely across donors. Most CMV-associated TCR beta chains appeared to be HLA-restricted in a later analysis, and the HLA associations seemed to be driven largely by CMV exposure. A group of highly shared sequence variants was considered likely to be a technical artifact of the sequencing pipeline. A further reported finding was that TCR beta sequences accurately predicted the HLA-A and HLA-B alleles for most subjects in the first cohort. A later analysis associated about 16,000 TCR beta sequences with specific HLA alleles at a false discovery rate of 0.05. A later analysis reported that several top co-occurrence clusters appeared linked to parvovirus B19, influenza, CMV and Epstein-Barr virus. In vitro tests confirmed that a few of the cytomegalovirus-associated TCR beta chains recognize cytomegalovirus antigens. Sequencing depth was assumed to be roughly uniform across donors in the presence/absence analyses, though that assumption may not hold. In an earlier analysis of about 540 of the donors, most TCR beta V segments were observed in productive rearrangements about 87% or about 30% of the time, broadly matching IMGT annotations.

The receptor comes from a man in his forties in good health and CMV-seropositive. The sequencing sample was made of PBMCs.

The nucleotides are TGTGCCAGCAGCTTGAAATTAGCCAGCACAGATACGCAGTATTTT. This codes for CASSLKLASTDTQYF. In this chain, TRBV5-4 is recombined with TRBJ2-3; the D gene identity is not certain. CDR1 is given as SGHNT and CDR2 as YYREEE, both from the germline V gene (reference sequence). Taken from cysteine to phenylalanine, the CDR3 has 15 residues. Only the CDR3 DNA is retained, 45 bases long and in frame from the first base. V was cut back by 1 base and J by 0 bases, leaving a gap of 9 bases between them.